The 6 T cell receptor beta chains presented below share a single source sample, sequenced in a study of T cell clonality in common variable immunodeficiency. Study outcomes and limitations: In common variable immunodeficiency, TCR beta chains reportedly carried fewer deletions and N-nucleotide insertions.

Antigen specificity for these receptors is unknown. Data came from immunoSEQ multiplex PCR; TCRdb stores just in-frame clones and leaves some out. The data show 30,000 to 40,000 clones, with none appearing a single time. Sequenced sample: peripheral blood mononuclear cells. These receptor sequences come from a human donor with common variable immunodeficiency.

To note about this clone: The read stops 3 residues short of the end of the CDR3; the missing end is completed from the germline J gene. V gene TRBV7-9 combines with J gene TRBJ2-3, with 10 nucleotides matching TRBD2. This CDR3 spans 15 amino acids. Germline V gene data show CDR1 as SEHNR and CDR2 as FQNEAQ (reference sequence). V shed 5 bases and J 4 bases; nucleotides not matched to a gene: 6. Incomplete CDR3 DNA: TGTGCCAGCAGCAAAAGCGGGGGGGCCGCAGATACG. Its protein is CASSKSGGAADT. The CDR3 as a whole reads CASSKSGGAADTQYF.

CDR3 loop: CASTDWDRGEAFF. CDR3 bases read: TGTGCCAGCACCGACTGGGACAGGGGGGAA. This chain uses TRBV2 with TRBJ1-1; 11 positions match TRBD1. The read ends 3 residues shy of where the CDR3 ends; the end is completed using the germline J gene. Germline V gene data show CDR1 as SNHLY and CDR2 as FYNNEI. The CDR3 covers 13 residues.

This clone was recorded many times. The read finishes 3 residues shy of the CDR3 end, and the germline J gene is used to complete it. The J gene is TRBJ2-1, the V gene TRBV15; the D gene is possibly TRBD1 (6 bases). There are 16 residues in the CDR3. Germline V gene data show CDR1 as LNHNV and CDR2 as YYDKDF (reference sequence). V was clipped by 0 bases and J by 9 bases, with 18 bases between them. CDR3 DNA (partial): TGTGCCACCAGCAGAGATAAGGGAGCAGGGGCACGTGAG. Its translation: CATSRDKGAGARE. The full CDR3 is CATSRDKGAGAREQFF.

Of note for this clone: The CDR3 end falls 3 residues outside the read, so it is completed with the germline J gene. This chain joins TRBV18 and TRBJ1-1; D is uncertain. Germline loops: CDR1 KGHSH, CDR2 LQKENI. Trimming stripped 6 bases from V and 1 base from J, with 9 bases between. The CDR3 spans 13 residues. CDR3 bases read: TGTGCCAGCTCCCTGGACTGGAACACTGAA. This sequence encodes CASSLDWNTE. The whole CDR3 is CASSLDWNTEAFF.

This clone was counted between two and nine times. Coverage ceases 3 residues before the CDR3 finishes, and the germline J gene fills in the end. The chain is built from TRBV7-2 and TRBJ1-5; no clear D. V lost 7 bases, J lost 0 bases, and 7 bases lay in between. CDR3 size: 13 residues. CDR1 is SGHTA and CDR2 is FQGNSA in the germline V gene. The DNA read from the CDR3 is TGTGCCAGCACCGCACATAGCAATCAGCCC. It translates to CASTAHSNQP. The whole CDR3 region reads CASTAHSNQPQHF. Full variable domain (rest looked up from reference TRBV7-2 and TRBJ1-5): GAGVSQSPSNKVTEKGKDVELRCDPISGHTALYWYRQSLGQGLEFLIYFQGNSAPDKSGLPSDRFSAERTGGSVSTLTIQRTQQEDSAVYLCASTAHSNQPQHFGDGTRLSIL.

With respect to this clone: The read ends 3 residues before the CDR3 terminus; that terminus is restored from the germline J gene. V and J are TRBV18 and TRBJ1-3; 7 nucleotides align to TRBD1. V lost 6 bases and J lost 0; bases outside the gene matches: 2. This CDR3 region has 14 residues. Per germline, CDR1 KGHSH and CDR2 LQKENI. The CDR3 protein is CASSGQNSGNTIYF. CDR3 DNA (partial): TGTGCCAGCTCGGGACAGAACTCTGGAAACACC.